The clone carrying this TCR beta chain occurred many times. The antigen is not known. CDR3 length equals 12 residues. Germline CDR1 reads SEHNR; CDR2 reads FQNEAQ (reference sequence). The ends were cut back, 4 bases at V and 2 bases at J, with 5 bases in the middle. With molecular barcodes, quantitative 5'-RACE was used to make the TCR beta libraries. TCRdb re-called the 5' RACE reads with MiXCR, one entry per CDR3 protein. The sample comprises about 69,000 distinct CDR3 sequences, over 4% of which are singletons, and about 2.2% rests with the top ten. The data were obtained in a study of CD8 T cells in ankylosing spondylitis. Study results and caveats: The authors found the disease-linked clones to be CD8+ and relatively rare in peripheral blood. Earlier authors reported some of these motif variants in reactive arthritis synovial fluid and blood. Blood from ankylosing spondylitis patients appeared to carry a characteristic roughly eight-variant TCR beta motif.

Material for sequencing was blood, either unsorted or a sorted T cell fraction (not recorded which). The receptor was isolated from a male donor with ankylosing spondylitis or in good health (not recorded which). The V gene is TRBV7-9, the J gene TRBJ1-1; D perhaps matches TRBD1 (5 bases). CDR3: CASSWDNTEAFF. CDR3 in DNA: TGTGCCAGCAGCTGGGACAACACTGAAGCTTTCTTT.